The 12 T cell receptor beta chains below all came from one sample that was sequenced in a study of blood T cell repertoires in COVID-19. Measured with immunoSEQ multiplex PCR; TCRdb has only the in-frame clones, and not every one. Here the sample spans roughly 190,000 clones, roughly 80% being singletons. The sample taken for sequencing was peripheral blood. These receptors all come from a man between 60 and 75 years old with acute or convalescent COVID-19.

V usage is TRBV4-3 and J usage is TRBJ2-7; 8 nucleotides agree with TRBD1. Germline assignment: CDR1 LGHNA and CDR2 YSLEER. The CDR3 extends over 15 amino acids. The V gene end was trimmed by 0 bases and the J gene end by 4 bases; junction bases not matched to a gene: 5. The CDR3 region has the DNA TGCGCCAGCAGCCAAGAGAGGACAGGGCTGTACGAGCAGTACTTC. Protein: CASSQERTGLYEQYF.

This chain connects TRBV19 to TRBJ1-6; possibly TRBD1 for D (6 bases). This CDR3 contains 17 residues. Germline CDR1 LNHDA, CDR2 SQIVND (reference sequence). Trimming removed 0 bases at V and 0 bases at J, with 9 bases between. The CDR3 is CASSIDSDSSYNSPLHF. The CDR3 DNA is TGTGCCAGTAGTATAGATTCGGACAGCTCCTATAATTCACCCCTCCACTTT.

The chain has TRBV9 and TRBJ2-1; TRBD1 is a possible D gene (6 bases). The CDR3 totals 16 residues. From germline, CDR1 is SGDLS and CDR2 YYNGEE. V lost 4 bases and J 0 bases, leaving 14 bases between the germline ends. The DNA for the CDR3 is TGTGCCAGCAGCTACGCCGCAGGGGCCTCCTACAATGAGCAGTTCTTC. As protein: CASSYAAGASYNEQFF.

V usage is TRBV19 and J usage is TRBJ1-6, with 9 bases matching TRBD1. Germline V gene data show CDR1 as LNHDA and CDR2 as SQIVND (reference sequence). The length of the CDR3 is 15 residues. J lost 9 bases, V lost 5 bases, and 8 bases had no gene match. This CDR3 reads CASSPRTGVSSPLHF. DNA for the CDR3: TGTGCCAGTAGTCCTAGGACAGGGGTCTCTTCACCCCTCCACTTT.

There are a few counts of this clone. Other DNA sequences from this sample encode an identical CDR3 as well. The V and J genes are TRBV30 and TRBJ2-2; D not resolved. Germline assignment: CDR1 GTSNPN and CDR2 SVGIG (reference sequence). Deletions cut 4 bases from V and 1 base from J, with 7 bases between. This CDR3 region has 13 residues. CDR3 amino acids: CAWNGGNTGELFF. DNA for the CDR3: TGTGCCTGGAATGGCGGGAACACCGGGGAGCTGTTTTTT. Drawing the rest from reference TRBV30 and TRBJ2-2, the complete variable domain is SQTIHQWPATLVQPVGSPLSLECTVEGTSNPNLYWYRQAAGRGLQLLFYSVGIGQISSEVPQNLSASRPQDRQFILSSKKLLLSDSGFYLCAWNGGNTGELFFGEGSRLTVL.

The chain recombines TRBV5-1 with TRBJ2-1, with D hard to call. The CDR3 totals 14 residues. V lost 5 bases to trimming and J lost 7 bases, with 16 bases between them. Per the germline V gene, CDR1 is SGHRS and CDR2 is YFSETQ. This CDR3 is CASSERLVGNEQFF. DNA of the CDR3: TGCGCCAGCAGTGAACGACTTGTCGGGAATGAGCAGTTCTTC. The full variable domain, in which reference TRBV5-1 and TRBJ2-1 provide the parts outside the CDR3, is KAGVTQTPRYLIKTRGQQVTLSCSPISGHRSVSWYQQTPGQGLQFLFEYFSETQRNKGNFPGRFSGRQFSNSRSEMNVSTLELGDSALYLCASSERLVGNEQFFGPGTRLTVL.

The V call is TRBV7-3, the J call TRBJ2-2, with 8 bases fitting TRBD2. The germline gives CDR1 SGHTA, CDR2 FQGTGA. The CDR3 has 17 residues. With V trimmed by 1 base and J by 0 bases, 4 bases remained unmatched. This CDR3 is CASSLISGVANTGELFF. The CDR3 DNA reads TGTGCCAGCAGCTTAATTAGCGGGGTCGCGAACACCGGGGAGCTGTTTTTT.

The V call is TRBV19, the J call TRBJ1-2, with D perhaps matching TRBD1 (6 bases). The V end was cut by 10 bases, the J end by 4 bases, with 19 bases between. The germline gives CDR1 LNHDA, CDR2 SQIVND (reference sequence). This CDR3 has 14 amino acids. CDR3 residues: CATLGSGETYGYTF. CDR3 coding DNA: TGTGCCACCCTTGGGTCAGGGGAAACCTATGGCTACACCTTC.

This chain joins TRBV4-2 and TRBJ2-7; a possible D gene is TRBD1 (6 bases). This CDR3 is built from 16 residues. V lost 0 bases to trimming and J lost 6 bases, with 18 bases between them. Germline CDR1 and CDR2: LGHNA and YNFKEQ. As DNA, the CDR3 is TGTGCCAGCAGCCAAGAACGAGGTTCGACCAGGGGCGAGCAGTACTTC. This translates into CASSQERGSTRGEQYF.

The CDR3 DNA follows: TGTGCCACATGGGGGGGCGTGAATTTATTGGATACGCAGTATTTT. Translating gives CATWGGVNLLDTQYF. The chain uses TRBV10-3 and TRBJ2-3, with TRBD2 as a possible D gene (7 bases). Trimming took off 10 bases at V and 6 bases at J, with 23 bases between the two ends. The V gene's germline CDR1 is ENHRY and CDR2 SYGVKD. The length of the CDR3 is 15 residues.

V gene TRBV7-3 combines with J gene TRBJ1-2; 9 nucleotides agree with TRBD1. The CDR3 is made up of 13 amino acids. CDR1 SGHTA and CDR2 FQGTGA come from the germline V gene. The junction had 3 bases not matched to a gene; V was cut back by 5 bases and J by 5 bases. In DNA form, the CDR3 reads TGTGCCAGCAGCCAGGGGACAGGGTATGGCTACACCTTC. Amino acid sequence: CASSQGTGYGYTF.

This chain connects TRBV6-2 or TRBV6-3 to TRBJ1-6, with 7 nucleotides matching TRBD1. V was pared by 2 bases and J by 5 bases, with 0 bases of the junction left unmatched. Per germline, CDR1 MNHEY and CDR2 SVGEGT. The CDR3 consists of 14 residues. This CDR3 reads CASSYGTDNSPLHF. In nucleotides, the CDR3 is TGTGCCAGCAGTTACGGGACAGATAATTCACCCCTCCACTTT.